These 32 T cell receptor beta chains share one sample of origin, sequenced in a study of cytomegalovirus exposure and HLA in healthy donors (dated by TCRdb to about 2017). The library was built by means of the immunoSEQ multiplex PCR assay. The multiplex PCR relied on a mix of 60 forward primers for TCR Vbeta segments and 13 reverse primers for TCR Jbeta segments. TCRdb stores this immuneACCESS table with in-frame sequences only. Part of the clones is absent; in the studies checked, under half of the shortfall reflects unresolved V genes, and no reason is known for the rest. The sample's table covers about 46,000 clones. The ten largest account for 0.9% to 1.2% of the sample. Specimen: PBMCs. All receptors derive from a woman aged 40 to 50 in good health and CMV-seronegative.

J is TRBJ1-5 and V is TRBV19; 10 nucleotides align to TRBD1. The germline V gene encodes CDR1 LNHDA and CDR2 SQIVND (reference sequence). This CDR3 region has 15 residues. Losses at the gene ends were 4 bases for V and 6 bases for J; bases not matched to a gene: 6. As DNA, the CDR3 is TGTGCCAGTAGTACGGGGACAGGGGCAGTTCAGCCCCAGCATTTT. It is translated as CASSTGTGAVQPQHF.

The chain combines TRBV5-1 with TRBJ1-2; D is unclear. The CDR3 has 15 amino acids. V lost 0 bases and J lost 1, with 10 bases in between. The germline gives CDR1 SGHRS, CDR2 YFSETQ. The CDR3 nucleotides read TGCGCCAGCAGCTTGGGATCAAACAATAACTATGGCTACACCTTC. Residues: CASSLGSNNNYGYTF.

This chain uses TRBV7-2 with TRBJ2-7; TRBD2 aligns across 10 bases. The germline gives CDR1 SGHTA, CDR2 FQGNSA. This CDR3 has 15 residues. Trimming at V came to 2 bases and at J to 5 bases, leaving 6 bases not matched to a gene. For the CDR3, the DNA is TGTGCCAGCAGCTTAAGCCCTAGCGGGAGACACGAGCAGTACTTC. This translates into CASSLSPSGRHEQYF. Full variable domain (rest looked up from reference TRBV7-2 and TRBJ2-7): GAGVSQSPSNKVTEKGKDVELRCDPISGHTALYWYRQSLGQGLEFLIYFQGNSAPDKSGLPSDRFSAERTGGSVSTLTIQRTQQEDSAVYLCASSLSPSGRHEQYFGPGTRLTVT.

The chain uses TRBV10-3 and TRBJ1-2; a possible D gene is TRBD1 (6 bases). Trimming cost V 0 bases and J 5 bases, with 19 bases left between them. The CDR3 has 17 amino acids. Germline V gene lookup returns CDR1 ENHRY and CDR2 SYGVKD. The CDR3: CAISESGGGQNAYGYTF. In nucleotides, the CDR3 is TGTGCCATCAGTGAGTCGGGGGGGGGCCAGAACGCTTATGGCTACACCTTC.

The chain recombines TRBV6-5 with TRBJ2-7; 8 bases are a match to TRBD1. V lost 6 bases and J lost 3; bases outside the gene matches: 4. This CDR3 spans 13 amino acids. The germline gives CDR1 MNHEY, CDR2 SVGAGI. The CDR3 protein is CASSQGAVYEQYF. CDR3 bases: TGTGCCAGCAGCCAGGGGGCCGTCTACGAGCAGTACTTC.

The chain links TRBV27 to TRBJ2-1; 10 bases agree with TRBD2. This CDR3 has 17 residues. Germline V gives CDR1 MNHEY, CDR2 SMNVEV (reference sequence). V dropped 1 base and J dropped 8; count of bases not matched to a gene: 11. The CDR3 DNA reads as TGTGCCAGCAGTTTATTAGTCCTAGCGGGAGAAGACCATGAGCAGTTCTTC. Its translation: CASSLLVLAGEDHEQFF.

The chain combines TRBV4-3 with TRBJ2-7; 11 nucleotides align to TRBD2. CDR1 and CDR2 from the germline V gene are LGHNA and YSLEER. The CDR3 runs to 16 residues. The V segment lost 4 bases and the J segment 2 bases; nucleotides outside the gene matches: 7. For the CDR3, the DNA is TGCGCCAGCAGCCTGACTACTAGCGGGAGCGCCTACGAGCAGTACTTC. The encoded protein is CASSLTTSGSAYEQYF.

The chain carries TRBV6-5 and TRBJ2-5; D possibly corresponds to TRBD1 (6 bases). V was trimmed by 3 bases and J by 5 bases, leaving 13 bases between them. Germline values: CDR1 MNHEY, CDR2 SVGAGI. The CDR3 is 14 residues long. The CDR3 region is CASSYWGLGETQYF. The CDR3 DNA reads TGTGCCAGCAGTTATTGGGGGCTGGGGGAGACCCAGTACTTC.

V usage is TRBV10-3 and J usage is TRBJ2-7; 10 bases match TRBD2. After removal of 4 bases from V and 5 bases from J, the junction contained 14 bases not matched to a gene. The CDR3 extends over 17 amino acids. Germline values: CDR1 ENHRY, CDR2 SYGVKD. CDR3 in DNA: TGTGCCATCAGTGGTGAGCCAGCGGGAGGGCCGAGGAACGAGCAGTACTTC. Protein product: CAISGEPAGGPRNEQYF.

The chain uses TRBV29-1 and TRBJ1-1; D might be TRBD1 (5 bases). Trimming left V 4 bases short and J 2 bases short, with 8 bases between. CDR3 length equals 12 residues. Germline V gene sequence: CDR1 SQVTM, CDR2 ANQGSEA. The CDR3: CSVGRGNTEAFF. The CDR3 DNA is TGCAGCGTTGGAAGGGGAAACACTGAAGCTTTCTTT.

This chain links TRBV11-3 with TRBJ2-3, with 7 bases that match TRBD1. This CDR3 has 14 amino acids. J gave up 6 bases and V 5 bases, and 8 bases lay outside the gene matches. Germline CDR1 reads SGHNT; CDR2 reads YENEEA. The CDR3 DNA reads TGTGCCAGCAGCGAACAGGGGCGAGGGGATACGCAGTATTTT. Protein: CASSEQGRGDTQYF.

This chain uses TRBV28 with TRBJ2-3, with TRBD1 as a possible D gene (6 bases). With 6 bases removed from V and 8 bases from J, the gap between germline ends came to 12 bases. The CDR3 is 12 amino acids. CDR1 is MDHEN and CDR2 is SYDVKM in the germline V gene. In DNA form, the CDR3 reads TGTGCCAGCAGCTACAGGGAGTTTACGCAGTATTTT. Protein product: CASSYREFTQYF.

This chain joins TRBV6-6 and TRBJ2-3, with 10 bases matching TRBD2. The CDR3 totals 16 residues. Germline V CDR1 and CDR2: MNHNY, SVGAGI (reference sequence). V gave up 2 bases and J gave up 4 bases; unmatched junction bases: 6. The CDR3 region has the DNA TGTGCCAGCAGTTACGCTAGCGGGAGTACGGCAGATACGCAGTATTTT. It codes for CASSYASGSTADTQYF.

The chain links TRBV6-1 to TRBJ2-2; 8 bases line up with TRBD2. Looked up from germline, CDR1 is MNHNS and CDR2 is SASEGT. CDR3 length equals 15 residues. J was trimmed by 4 bases and V by 2 bases; bases with no gene match: 3. DNA for the CDR3: TGTGCCAGCAGTGAACAAGCGGGAGTCACCGGGGAGCTGTTTTTT. This codes for CASSEQAGVTGELFF.

This sequence joins TRBV7-2 and TRBJ2-1; D ambiguous. The germline V gene encodes CDR1 SGHTA and CDR2 FQGNSA. Trimming removed 3 bases from V and 5 bases from J, with 11 bases in between. The CDR3 is made up of 14 amino acids. The CDR3 spells CASSFNRKDNEQFF. CDR3 coding DNA: TGTGCCAGCAGCTTTAACAGAAAAGACAATGAGCAGTTCTTC.

V and J are TRBV4-3 and TRBJ2-1; possible D gene TRBD2, 6 bases. The germline CDR1 and CDR2 sequences are LGHNA and YSLEER. CDR3 length: 16 residues. The V end was cut by 0 bases, the J end by 8 bases, with 17 bases between. The CDR3 protein is CASSQETVRRVHEQFF. For the CDR3, the DNA is TGCGCCAGCAGCCAAGAGACGGTGAGGAGGGTCCATGAGCAGTTCTTC.

The chain combines TRBV6-5 with TRBJ2-7, with 15 bases matching TRBD2. The J segment lost 6 bases and the V segment lost 5 bases, leaving 5 bases of the junction unmatched. There are 15 residues in the CDR3. The V gene's germline CDR1 is MNHEY and CDR2 SVGAGI. The CDR3 loop reads CASSPGTSGRSEQYF. The CDR3 coding sequence is TGTGCCAGCAGTCCCGGGACTAGCGGGAGGAGCGAGCAGTACTTC.

V is TRBV4-2 and J is TRBJ2-7; 9 nucleotides line up with TRBD2. There are 17 residues in the CDR3. Germline V gene lookup returns CDR1 LGHNA and CDR2 YNFKEQ. V dropped 3 bases and J dropped 6; count of bases not matched to a gene: 15. The CDR3 bases are TGTGCCAGCAGCCACATAGGACAAACTAGCGGGTACGGCGAGCAGTACTTC. Translating it yields CASSHIGQTSGYGEQYF.

The chain joins TRBV5-1 to TRBJ2-6; weak D call: TRBD1 (5 bases). V was pared by 0 bases and J by 0 bases, with 10 bases between. Germline V CDR1 and CDR2: SGHRS, YFSETQ. This CDR3 contains 17 residues. CDR3 amino acids: CASSLEGVRSGANVLTF. The CDR3 DNA follows: TGCGCCAGCAGCTTGGAAGGGGTCCGCTCTGGGGCCAACGTCCTGACTTTC.

V usage is TRBV10-3 and J usage is TRBJ2-7; 13 bases are a match to TRBD2. Germline CDR1 ENHRY, CDR2 SYGVKD. V gave up 4 bases and J gave up 4 bases; unmatched junction bases: 1. The CDR3 is made up of 14 amino acids. The CDR3 bases are TGTGCCATCAGTGGGACTAGCGGGAGTTACGAGCAGTACTTC. It yields the protein CAISGTSGSYEQYF.

The chain uses TRBV5-6 and TRBJ2-7, with 9 bases lining up with TRBD1. CDR1 is SGHDT and CDR2 is YYEEEE in the germline V gene. CDR3 size: 12 residues. Trimming at V came to 4 bases and at J to 6 bases, leaving 2 bases not matched to a gene. The DNA of the CDR3 is TGTGCCAGCAGCGCGACAGGGGGCGAGCAGTACTTC. It translates to CASSATGGEQYF.

V and J are TRBV7-8 and TRBJ2-7; TRBD1 is a possible D gene (6 bases). This CDR3 contains 15 residues. V was clipped by 2 bases and J by 2 bases, with 13 bases between them. The germline CDR1 and CDR2 sequences are SGHVS and FQNEAQ. The CDR3 DNA is TGTGCCAGCAGCTTAAGGGACACCAAAACCTACGAGCAGTACTTC. It codes for CASSLRDTKTYEQYF.

V is TRBV6-1 and J is TRBJ2-7; the match to TRBD2 covers 10 bases. V trimming: 7 bases; J trimming: 4 bases; junction bases outside the gene matches: 7. The CDR3 has 14 residues. Germline V gene sequence: CDR1 MNHNS, CDR2 SASEGT. In DNA, the CDR3 is TGTGCCAGCAAGCGGGAGGGCCTTGGGTACGAGCAGTACTTC. Translating it yields CASKREGLGYEQYF.

The V call is TRBV25-1, the J call TRBJ2-7; 9 bases match TRBD1. The length of the CDR3 is 14 residues. V trimming: 6 bases; J trimming: 3 bases; junction bases outside the gene matches: 6. CDR1 and CDR2 (germline): MGHDK, SYGVNS. CDR3 bases: TGTGCCAGCAGCGGACAGGGGAGATTCTACGAGCAGTACTTC. Translated, it gives CASSGQGRFYEQYF.

V and J are TRBV2 and TRBJ1-2; D might be TRBD1 (6 bases). The germline V gene has CDR1 SNHLY and CDR2 FYNNEI. V was shortened by 2 bases and J by 7 bases, with 11 bases between the two germline ends. This CDR3 has 13 amino acids. The CDR3 nucleotides read TGTGCCAGCAGTGAACTAGGGGGTGTTGGCTACACCTTC. Translated: CASSELGGVGYTF.

The chain links TRBV5-4 to TRBJ1-5; maybe TRBD1 (6 bases). Germline V lookup: CDR1 SGHNT, CDR2 YYREEE (reference sequence). The CDR3 covers 13 residues. Trimming removed 5 bases from V and 3 bases from J, with 9 bases in between. CDR3 in amino acids: CASRRDINQPQHF. The DNA for the CDR3 is TGTGCCAGCAGACGGGACATCAATCAGCCCCAGCATTTT. Combining the CDR3 with reference TRBV5-4 and TRBJ1-5 gives the whole variable domain ETGVTQSPTHLIKTRGQQVTLRCSSQSGHNTVSWYQQALGQGPQFIFQYYREEENGRGNFPPRFSGLQFPNYSSELNVNALELDDSALYLCASRRDINQPQHFGDGTRLSIL.

The rearrangement links TRBV5-1 to TRBJ2-3, with D maybe TRBD2 (5 bases). This CDR3 region has 14 residues. Germline lookup yields CDR1 SGHRS and CDR2 YFSETQ. Trimming stripped 9 bases from V and 2 bases from J, with 16 bases between. The CDR3 reads CATSDYTLTDTQYF. DNA of the CDR3: TGCGCCACCTCAGACTACACCCTCACAGATACGCAGTATTTT. Variable domain in full (rest from reference TRBV5-1 and TRBJ2-3): KAGVTQTPRYLIKTRGQQVTLSCSPISGHRSVSWYQQTPGQGLQFLFEYFSETQRNKGNFPGRFSGRQFSNSRSEMNVSTLELGDSALYLCATSDYTLTDTQYFGPGTRLTVL.

The chain couples TRBV7-2 to TRBJ2-7, with D perhaps matching TRBD2 (6 bases). The CDR3 is 14 residues long. V gave up 3 bases and J gave up 2 bases, with 11 bases separating them. CDR1 is SGHTA, CDR2 FQGNSA, per germline. The CDR3 sequence: CASSFRRGTYEQYF. As DNA, the CDR3 is TGTGCCAGCAGCTTTAGGAGGGGTACCTACGAGCAGTACTTC.

The CDR3 DNA follows: TGTGCCACCAGCGCCGACAGGGGGGTGTCCTATGGCTACACCTTC. Translation gives CATSADRGVSYGYTF. V gene TRBV15 combines with J gene TRBJ1-2; 9 bases are shared with TRBD1. The V gene's germline CDR1 is LNHNV and CDR2 YYDKDF (reference sequence). The J segment lost 4 bases and the V segment lost 5 bases, leaving 8 bases of the junction unmatched. The CDR3 totals 15 residues. Full variable domain (rest looked up from reference TRBV15 and TRBJ1-2): DAMVIQNPRYQVTQFGKPVTLSCSQTLNHNVMYWYQQKSSQAPKLLFHYYDKDFNNEADTPDNFQSRRPNTSFCFLDIRSPGLGDTAMYLCATSADRGVSYGYTFGSGTRLTVV.

The rearrangement joins TRBV6-5 to TRBJ1-2, with a tentative D call TRBD1 (6 bases). V was shortened by 6 bases and J by 4 bases, with 15 bases between the two germline ends. Looked up from germline, CDR1 is MNHEY and CDR2 is SVGAGI. This CDR3 has 14 amino acids. This chain's CDR3 is CASRTTGFSYGYTF. The CDR3 bases are TGTGCCAGCAGGACAACAGGGTTTTCCTATGGCTACACCTTC.

The chain combines TRBV29-1 with TRBJ2-1; D is perhaps TRBD1 (8 bases). The germline V gene encodes CDR1 SQVTM and CDR2 ANQGSEA. The V and J ends lost 2 bases and 4 bases respectively, with 21 bases between them. This CDR3 comprises 17 residues. Here the CDR3 reads CSVEHRGASGNYNEQFF. DNA for the CDR3: TGCAGCGTTGAACACAGGGGGGCCAGCGGGAATTACAATGAGCAGTTCTTC.

The V call is TRBV7-2, the J call TRBJ1-1, with TRBD1 as a possible D gene (6 bases). The CDR3 is 14 residues long. Deletions cut 5 bases from V and 1 base from J, with 11 bases between. Germline CDR1 SGHTA, CDR2 FQGNSA. As DNA, the CDR3 is TGTGCCAGCAGCCCCGGACAGTGGAACACTGAAGCTTTCTTT. Its translation is CASSPGQWNTEAFF.